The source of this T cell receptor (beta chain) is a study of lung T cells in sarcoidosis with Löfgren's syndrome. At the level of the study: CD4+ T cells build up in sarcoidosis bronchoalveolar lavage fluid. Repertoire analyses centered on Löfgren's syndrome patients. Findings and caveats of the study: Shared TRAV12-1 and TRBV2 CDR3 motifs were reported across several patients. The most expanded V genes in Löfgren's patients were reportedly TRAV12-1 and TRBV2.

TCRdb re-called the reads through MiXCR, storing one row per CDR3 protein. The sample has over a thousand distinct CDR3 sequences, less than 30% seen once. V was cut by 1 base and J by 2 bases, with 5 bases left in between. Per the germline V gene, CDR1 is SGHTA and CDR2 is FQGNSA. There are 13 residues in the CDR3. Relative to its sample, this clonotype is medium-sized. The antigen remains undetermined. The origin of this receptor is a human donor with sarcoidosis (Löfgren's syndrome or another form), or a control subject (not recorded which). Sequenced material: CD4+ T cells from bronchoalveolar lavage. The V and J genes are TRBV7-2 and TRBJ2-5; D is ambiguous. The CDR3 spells CASSLGGQETQYF. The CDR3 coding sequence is TGTGCCAGCAGCTTAGGCGGTCAAGAGACCCAGTACTTC.